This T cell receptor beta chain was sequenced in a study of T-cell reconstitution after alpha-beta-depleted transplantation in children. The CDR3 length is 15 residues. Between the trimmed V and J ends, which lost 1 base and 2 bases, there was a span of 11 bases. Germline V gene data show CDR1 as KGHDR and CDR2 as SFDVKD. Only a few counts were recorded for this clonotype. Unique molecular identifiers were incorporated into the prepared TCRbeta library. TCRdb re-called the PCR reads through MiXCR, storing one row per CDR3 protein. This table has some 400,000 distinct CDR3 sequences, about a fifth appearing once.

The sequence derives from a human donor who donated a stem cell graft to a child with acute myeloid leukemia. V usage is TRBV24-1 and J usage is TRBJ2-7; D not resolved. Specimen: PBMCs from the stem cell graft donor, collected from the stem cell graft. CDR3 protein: CATSDFRPRPYEQYF. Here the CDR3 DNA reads TGTGCCACCAGTGATTTCCGCCCGCGGCCCTACGAGCAGTACTTC.